Shown below are 29 T cell receptor beta chains from a single sample sequenced in a study of T cell responses to AZD1222 COVID-19 vaccine. Here immunoSEQ multiplex PCR was the method, and the copy in TCRdb shows in-frame clones only, minus some. The data contain 110,000 or so clones, 80% to 90% of them singletons. The source material was peripheral blood, sampled 28 days after the second AZD1222 dose. These receptors came from an adult who received the AZD1222 COVID-19 vaccine.

This sequence joins TRBV4-3 and TRBJ2-3; 9 bases map to TRBD2. V lost 4 bases and J lost 2; bases outside the gene matches: 7. The CDR3 length is 16 residues. In germline, CDR1 is LGHNA, CDR2 YSLEER. Here the CDR3 reads CASSRGGGGATDTQYF. Here the CDR3 DNA reads TGCGCCAGCAGCCGCGGCGGCGGGGGGGCCACAGATACGCAGTATTTT.

This chain connects TRBV12-3 or TRBV12-4 to TRBJ1-3; 7 bases agree with TRBD1. With V trimmed by 10 bases and J by 4 bases, 4 bases remained unmatched. CDR3 length: 12 residues. The CDR3 region is CATPGQGNTIYF. The CDR3 region has the DNA TGTGCCACCCCGGGACAGGGAAACACCATATATTTT.

The chain is built from TRBV7-2 and TRBJ1-2; perhaps TRBD1 as D (5 bases). The germline V gene has CDR1 SGHTA and CDR2 FQGNSA. V lost 5 bases, J lost 0 bases, and 13 bases lay in between. There are 15 residues in the CDR3. CDR3 bases: TGTGCCAGCAGCCTAGGGGCATTAACTAACTATGGCTACACCTTC. This translates into CASSLGALTNYGYTF.

The genes are TRBV7-9 and TRBJ1-1; D is undetermined. V lost 0 bases to trimming and J lost 0 bases, with 8 bases between them. Looked up from germline, CDR1 is SEHNR and CDR2 is FQNEAQ (reference sequence). The CDR3 loop spans 15 amino acids. The DNA for the CDR3 is TGTGCCAGCAGCTTAGCGCTGGTCATGAACACTGAAGCTTTCTTT. The encoded protein is CASSLALVMNTEAFF.

The chain links TRBV5-1 to TRBJ2-7; no reliable D call. This CDR3 contains 13 residues. V shed 0 bases and J shed 4 bases, with 8 bases lying between them. Germline V gene data show CDR1 as SGHRS and CDR2 as YFSETQ. The DNA of the CDR3 is TGCGCCAGCAGCTTGGCCGGCCAGTACGAGCAGTACTTC. Protein sequence: CASSLAGQYEQYF.

The J gene is TRBJ1-3, the V gene TRBV30; D is uncertain. The ends were cut back, 3 bases at V and 0 bases at J, with 6 bases in the middle. Germline lookup yields CDR1 GTSNPN and CDR2 SVGIG (reference sequence). This CDR3 is built from 13 residues. As DNA, the CDR3 is TGTGCCTGGAGCGAAAACTCTGGAAACACCATATATTTT. As protein: CAWSENSGNTIYF. The full variable domain, completed using reference TRBV30 and TRBJ1-3, is SQTIHQWPATLVQPVGSPLSLECTVEGTSNPNLYWYRQAAGRGLQLLFYSVGIGQISSEVPQNLSASRPQDRQFILSSKKLLLSDSGFYLCAWSENSGNTIYFGEGSWLTVV.

This clone was counted a few times. This sequence joins TRBV10-3 and TRBJ1-2, with 12 positions matching TRBD1. The junction had 15 bases not matched to a gene; V was cut back by 8 bases and J by 8 bases. The V gene's germline CDR1 is ENHRY and CDR2 SYGVKD. The CDR3 contains 16 residues. Here the CDR3 DNA reads TGTGCCATCCTAGACTCCCGGGACAGGGGGCAGGGGGGCTACACCTTC. Its protein is CAILDSRDRGQGGYTF.

This chain connects TRBV6-8 to TRBJ1-1, with TRBD1 as a possible D gene (5 bases). V was shortened by 7 bases and J by 1 base, with 22 bases between the two germline ends. There are 17 residues in the CDR3. In germline, CDR1 is MNHGY, CDR2 SAAAGT. CDR3 nucleotide sequence: TGTGCCAGCACCCTGCTAGACAGCAGCCGGGGGAACACTGAAGCTTTCTTT. Encoded protein: CASTLLDSSRGNTEAFF.

The chain is built from TRBV25-1 and TRBJ1-1; D remains ambiguous. This CDR3 region has 15 residues. Trimming removed 1 base at V and 1 base at J, with 10 bases between. Germline V lookup: CDR1 MGHDK, CDR2 SYGVNS. The CDR3 sequence: CASSEFAGKNTEAFF. DNA of the CDR3: TGTGCCAGCAGTGAATTTGCAGGAAAGAACACTGAAGCTTTCTTT.

The chain employs TRBV10-3 and TRBJ1-1, with no clear D. The CDR3 consists of 13 residues. Trimming removed 8 bases from V and 7 bases from J, with 17 bases in between. The germline V gene encodes CDR1 ENHRY and CDR2 SYGVKD. In DNA, the CDR3 is TGTGCCATCCAGGAGGGCTTTTTAGGTGAAGCTTTCTTT. Amino acids: CAIQEGFLGEAFF.

This chain connects TRBV7-2 to TRBJ2-3; D is perhaps TRBD1 (6 bases). Germline loops: CDR1 SGHTA, CDR2 FQGNSA. V was pared by 5 bases and J by 2 bases, with 17 bases between. The CDR3 consists of 16 residues. The CDR3 bases are TGTGCCAGCAGCCTGACTCCGGGACATCTCACAGATACGCAGTATTTT. This gives the protein CASSLTPGHLTDTQYF. The whole variable domain, remainder taken from reference TRBV7-2 and TRBJ2-3, is GAGVSQSPSNKVTEKGKDVELRCDPISGHTALYWYRQSLGQGLEFLIYFQGNSAPDKSGLPSDRFSAERTGGSVSTLTIQRTQQEDSAVYLCASSLTPGHLTDTQYFGPGTRLTVL.

The gene calls are TRBV7-9 and TRBJ1-1; D is uncertain. The CDR3 is 13 residues long. Germline V gene lookup returns CDR1 SEHNR and CDR2 FQNEAQ (reference sequence). V was shortened by 0 bases and J by 4 bases, with 6 bases between the two germline ends. The CDR3 sequence: CASSLAAGTEAFF. For the CDR3, the DNA is TGTGCCAGCAGCTTAGCAGCCGGCACTGAAGCTTTCTTT.

This clone was observed a few times. The gene calls are TRBV14 and TRBJ1-2, with D possibly being TRBD1 (5 bases). Trimming removed 1 base at V and 6 bases at J, with 15 bases between. Germline lookup yields CDR1 SGHDN and CDR2 FVKESK. The CDR3 has 15 residues. The CDR3 region is CASSQGTRALDGYTF. The CDR3 bases are TGTGCCAGCAGCCAAGGTACCAGGGCCCTTGATGGCTACACCTTC.

This clone was recorded once. The rearrangement joins TRBV7-9 to TRBJ2-7; 7 positions agree with TRBD1. V trimming: 3 bases; J trimming: 3 bases; junction bases outside the gene matches: 14. CDR3 length equals 17 residues. From germline, CDR1 is SEHNR and CDR2 FQNEAQ (reference sequence). CDR3: CASSLSVTGTANYEQYF. The CDR3, as DNA: TGTGCCAGCAGCTTGTCCGTCACCGGGACAGCTAACTACGAGCAGTACTTC.

The chain carries TRBV29-1 and TRBJ2-3; weak D call: TRBD1 (6 bases). There are 14 residues in the CDR3. V lost 8 bases and J 0 bases, leaving 15 bases between the germline ends. Germline-derived CDR1 and CDR2 are SQVTM and ANQGSEA. The CDR3 reads CSSNTRGSTDTQYF. Here the CDR3 DNA reads TGCAGCTCCAACACTAGGGGGAGCACAGATACGCAGTATTTT.

This clone showed up just once. The CDR3 DNA reads TGTGCCAGTAGTATCAGTGGGACTAGCGGGCTATACAATGAGCAGTTCTTC. Protein sequence: CASSISGTSGLYNEQFF. The gene calls are TRBV19 and TRBJ2-1; 12 bases are shared with TRBD2. Germline CDR1 and CDR2: LNHDA and SQIVND (reference sequence). This CDR3 contains 17 residues. V dropped 3 bases and J dropped 4; count of bases not matched to a gene: 7.

The chain links TRBV27 to TRBJ2-5; D gene ambiguous. The CDR3 extends over 13 amino acids. Trimming took off 5 bases at V and 4 bases at J, with 11 bases between the two ends. Germline values: CDR1 MNHEY, CDR2 SMNVEV (reference sequence). Here the CDR3 DNA reads TGTGCCAGCAGTCCGCGGACCCGAGAGACCCAGTACTTC. Translating gives CASSPRTRETQYF.

V and J are TRBV19 and TRBJ1-2, with D tentatively TRBD1 (5 bases). Germline loops: CDR1 LNHDA, CDR2 SQIVND (reference sequence). The CDR3 has 17 amino acids. The germline V and J ends were trimmed by 5 bases and 6 bases, with 25 bases remaining between them. As DNA, the CDR3 is TGTGCCAGTAGTTCGGGGGAGCCCGGCGACCAAGGGAATGGCTACACCTTC. Translation gives CASSSGEPGDQGNGYTF. Full variable domain (outside the CDR3, taken from reference TRBV19 and TRBJ1-2): DGGITQSPKYLFRKEGQNVTLSCEQNLNHDAMYWYRQDPGQGLRLIYYSQIVNDFQKGDIAEGYSVSREKKESFPLTVTSAQKNPTAFYLCASSSGEPGDQGNGYTFGSGTRLTVV.

This chain links TRBV11-3 with TRBJ1-3; D is undetermined. Germline CDR1 reads SGHNT; CDR2 reads YENEEA. The CDR3 runs to 18 residues. V was trimmed by 3 bases and J by 4 bases, leaving 22 bases between them. The CDR3 region has the DNA TGTGCCAGCAGCTTCCAACCGGCAAGACCTCTATCCGGAAACACCATATATTTT. Encoded protein: CASSFQPARPLSGNTIYF.

The chain recombines TRBV5-5 with TRBJ1-3; 7 bases match TRBD1. Germline loops: CDR1 SGHKS, CDR2 YYEKEE (reference sequence). Unmatched junction bases numbered 11, after V lost 5 bases and J lost 0 bases. The CDR3 spans 17 residues. This chain's CDR3 is CASRDYRGRSSGNTIYF. CDR3 sequence (DNA): TGTGCCAGCAGGGATTACAGGGGTCGTTCCTCTGGAAACACCATATATTTT.

V is TRBV28 and J is TRBJ1-1, with D perhaps TRBD1 (5 bases). Trimming left V 1 base short and J 11 bases short, with 8 bases between. CDR1 and CDR2 from the germline V gene are MDHEN and SYDVKM. This CDR3 has 11 residues. The CDR3, as DNA: TGTGCCAGCAGTTTATCCAGGGAGGCTTTCTTT. Residues: CASSLSREAFF.

The chain carries TRBV20-1 and TRBJ1-2; no clear D gene. V dropped 3 bases and J dropped 1 base, with 18 bases sitting between them. CDR1 DFQATT and CDR2 SNEGSKA come from the germline V gene (reference sequence). The length of the CDR3 is 16 residues. The CDR3 bases are TGCAGTGCTAGTTCTCCTCCCGACACTAATAACTATGGCTACACCTTC. Protein: CSASSPPDTNNYGYTF.

The J gene is TRBJ1-2, the V gene TRBV2; D may be TRBD1 (5 bases). V lost 6 bases and J 2 bases, leaving 10 bases between the germline ends. The CDR3 has 13 amino acids. Per the germline V gene, CDR1 is SNHLY and CDR2 is FYNNEI. CDR3 bases: TGTGCCAGCAGGACAGACGGAAACTATGGCTACACCTTC. It yields the protein CASRTDGNYGYTF.

J is TRBJ2-7 and V is TRBV7-9, with 7 bases fitting TRBD1. The CDR3 covers 16 residues. V dropped 4 bases and J dropped 2; count of bases not matched to a gene: 11. Germline V gene data show CDR1 as SEHNR and CDR2 as FQNEAQ (reference sequence). This chain's CDR3 is CASSSPGTASPYEQYF. The DNA of the CDR3 is TGTGCCAGCAGCTCCCCCGGGACAGCCTCCCCCTACGAGCAGTACTTC.

This clone was detected only once. V usage is TRBV3-1 (or the pseudogene TRBV3-2) and J usage is TRBJ2-5, with 7 bases identical to TRBD1. CDR3 size: 13 residues. The J segment lost 5 bases and the V segment lost 4 bases, leaving 4 bases of the junction unmatched. Germline lookup yields CDR1 LGHDT and CDR2 YNNKEL (reference sequence). CDR3 residues: CASSRQGQETQYF. Written as DNA, the CDR3 is TGTGCCAGCAGCCGACAGGGCCAGGAGACCCAGTACTTC.

V is TRBV6-1 and J is TRBJ1-2; no clear D gene. The CDR3 has 15 amino acids. Germline V gene lookup returns CDR1 MNHNS and CDR2 SASEGT. Between the trimmed V and J ends, which lost 1 base and 3 bases, there was a span of 12 bases. CDR3 protein: CASSEEGGRYYGYTF. The DNA of the CDR3 is TGTGCCAGCAGTGAAGAAGGAGGGCGGTACTATGGCTACACCTTC.

The chain is built from TRBV6-2 or TRBV6-3 and TRBJ2-2; D is unclear. Germline V gene lookup returns CDR1 MNHEY and CDR2 SVGEGT. The V and J ends lost 2 bases and 6 bases respectively, with 4 bases between them. The CDR3 covers 12 residues. As DNA, the CDR3 is TGTGCCAGCAGTTACACAGCCGGGGAGCTGTTTTTT. Residues: CASSYTAGELFF.

J is TRBJ2-1 and V is TRBV12-3 or TRBV12-4; possibly TRBD2 for D (6 bases). Trimming took 6 bases from V and 9 from J, leaving 15 bases between them. This CDR3 has 13 amino acids. For the CDR3, the DNA is TGTGCCAGCAGCCCCTCTAGGGACTCTGAGCAGTTCTTC. The encoded protein is CASSPSRDSEQFF.

CDR3 loop: CATRGGSEQFF. In nucleotides, the CDR3 is TGTGCCACCAGGGGCGGGAGTGAGCAGTTCTTC. The V call is TRBV12-3 or TRBV12-4, the J call TRBJ2-1; D is possibly TRBD2 (7 bases). V lost 10 bases and J lost 9, with 13 bases in between. The CDR3 spans 11 residues.